These T cell receptor beta chains were read from a single sample in a study of blood T cell repertoires in COVID-19. Generated by immunoSEQ multiplex PCR, the TCRdb table keeps only in-frame clones and is missing some. The table includes approximately 170,000 clones, 84% detected once. The source material was PBMCs or T cells enriched from blood (not recorded which). The receptors were sampled from a man in his forties or fifties who had recovered from COVID-19. CDR3s include the opening cysteine and the closing phenylalanine or tryptophan. Fields, in order: D gene, J gene, clone size, V gene, CDR3 protein, CDR3 DNA. The D gene is left open where the match is weak. Clone size appears in some rows only: once, few, many, or a class for an expanded clone.

d_gene: TRBD1
j_gene: TRBJ1-3
abundance: .
v_gene: TRBV7-9
CDR3aa: CASSSRGQTRSGNTIYF
CDR3nt: TGTGCCAGCAGCTCGAGGGGGCAGACTCGATCTGGAAACACCATATATTTT

d_gene: .
j_gene: TRBJ2-1
abundance: .
v_gene: TRBV19
CDR3aa: CASSALQVYNEQFF
CDR3nt: TGTGCCAGTAGTGCTTTACAGGTTTACAATGAGCAGTTCTTC

d_gene: TRBD1
j_gene: TRBJ2-7
abundance: .
v_gene: TRBV2
CDR3aa: CASSAGTVHEQYF
CDR3nt: TGTGCCAGCAGCGCCGGGACAGTTCACGAGCAGTACTTC

d_gene: .
j_gene: TRBJ1-2
abundance: .
v_gene: TRBV24-1
CDR3aa: CATRGLTSRGYGYTF
CDR3nt: TGTGCCACCAGGGGACTGACAAGTCGGGGCTATGGCTACACCTTC

d_gene: .
j_gene: TRBJ1-2
abundance: .
v_gene: TRBV19
CDR3aa: CASAPQGSNYGYTF
CDR3nt: TGTGCCAGCGCGCCTCAGGGCAGCAACTATGGCTACACCTTC

d_gene: TRBD1
j_gene: TRBJ1-1
abundance: .
v_gene: TRBV7-9
CDR3aa: CASSSRGMNTEAFF
CDR3nt: TGTGCCAGCAGCTCCAGGGGGATGAACACTGAAGCTTTCTTT

d_gene: .
j_gene: TRBJ1-5
abundance: .
v_gene: TRBV16
CDR3aa: CASSLMNRPQHF
CDR3nt: TGTGCCAGCAGCCTAATGAATAGACCCCAGCATTTT

d_gene: TRBD1
j_gene: TRBJ2-7
abundance: .
v_gene: TRBV14
CDR3aa: CASSKVRDRGYEQYF
CDR3nt: TGTGCCAGCAGCAAAGTAAGGGACAGGGGGTACGAGCAGTACTTC

d_gene: TRBD1
j_gene: TRBJ2-2
abundance: .
v_gene: TRBV7-9
CDR3aa: CASSGPGQGTGELFF
CDR3nt: TGTGCCAGCAGCGGACCGGGACAGGGGACCGGGGAGCTGTTTTTT

d_gene: TRBD2
j_gene: TRBJ2-7
abundance: .
v_gene: TRBV4-3
CDR3aa: CASSQGGRGGARYEQYF
CDR3nt: TGCGCCAGCAGCCAAGGGGGCCGCGGGGGGGCTAGGTACGAGCAGTACTTC

d_gene: TRBD1
j_gene: TRBJ2-6
abundance: few
v_gene: TRBV4-1
CDR3aa: CASSQDGTGGSGANVLTF
CDR3nt: TGCGCCAGCAGCCAAGATGGGACAGGGGGGTCTGGGGCCAACGTCCTGACTTTC

d_gene: TRBD1
j_gene: TRBJ2-1
abundance: .
v_gene: TRBV4-1
CDR3aa: CASSQEWDRGRDEQFF
CDR3nt: TGCGCCAGCAGCCAAGAGTGGGACAGGGGCAGGGATGAGCAGTTCTTC

d_gene: TRBD1
j_gene: TRBJ2-3
abundance: .
v_gene: TRBV24-1
CDR3aa: CATSKTGGTDTQYF
CDR3nt: TGTGCCACCAGTAAGACAGGGGGGACAGATACGCAGTATTTT

d_gene: .
j_gene: TRBJ2-4
abundance: .
v_gene: TRBV4-1
CDR3aa: CASSHVAGQGMLAKNIQYF
CDR3nt: TGCGCCAGCAGTCACGTAGCGGGACAGGGTATGTTGGCCAAAAACATTCAGTACTTC

d_gene: .
j_gene: TRBJ1-3
abundance: .
v_gene: TRBV10-3
CDR3aa: CAIGANSGNTIYF
CDR3nt: TGTGCCATCGGTGCCAACTCTGGAAACACCATATATTTT

d_gene: TRBD1
j_gene: TRBJ1-2
abundance: .
v_gene: TRBV29-1
CDR3aa: CSVEQGAGYGYTF
CDR3nt: TGCAGCGTTGAACAGGGGGCAGGCTATGGCTACACCTTC

d_gene: .
j_gene: TRBJ1-5
abundance: few
v_gene: TRBV2
CDR3aa: CASREMDSSNQPQHF
CDR3nt: TGTGCCAGCAGAGAGATGGACAGTTCCAATCAGCCCCAGCATTTT

d_gene: TRBD2
j_gene: TRBJ2-1
abundance: .
v_gene: TRBV5-6
CDR3aa: CASSFRATSAYNEQFF
CDR3nt: TGTGCCAGCAGCTTTCGTGCAACTAGCGCGTACAATGAGCAGTTCTTC

d_gene: TRBD2
j_gene: TRBJ2-3
abundance: once
v_gene: TRBV5-1
CDR3aa: CASSLFGGGASDTQYF
CDR3nt: TGCGCCAGCAGCTTGTTTGGCGGGGGGGCATCAGATACGCAGTATTTT

d_gene: .
j_gene: TRBJ1-3
abundance: .
v_gene: TRBV29-1
CDR3aa: CSFTGPGNTIYF
CDR3nt: TGCAGCTTTACAGGGCCTGGAAACACCATATATTTT

d_gene: .
j_gene: TRBJ1-2
abundance: .
v_gene: TRBV7-2
CDR3aa: CASNTPNGRGSYGYTF
CDR3nt: TGTGCCAGCAACACACCTAACGGGAGGGGCAGCTATGGCTACACCTTC

d_gene: .
j_gene: TRBJ1-1
abundance: few
v_gene: TRBV3-1/TRBV3-2
CDR3aa: CASSQDNRAEAFF
CDR3nt: TGTGCCAGCAGCCAAGATAACCGGGCTGAAGCTTTCTTT

d_gene: TRBD2
j_gene: TRBJ2-3
abundance: .
v_gene: TRBV5-1
CDR3aa: CASRESSGVDTQYF
CDR3nt: TGCGCCAGCAGGGAATCTAGCGGGGTGGATACGCAGTATTTT

d_gene: .
j_gene: TRBJ2-7
abundance: .
v_gene: TRBV3-1/TRBV3-2
CDR3aa: CASSPSAGSPYEQYF
CDR3nt: TGTGCCAGCAGCCCCTCGGCGGGCAGTCCCTACGAGCAGTACTTC

d_gene: .
j_gene: TRBJ1-2
abundance: .
v_gene: TRBV19
CDR3aa: CASSIHGGAGYTF
CDR3nt: TGTGCCAGTAGTATTCACGGGGGAGCTGGCTACACCTTC

d_gene: TRBD1
j_gene: TRBJ1-5
abundance: .
v_gene: TRBV19
CDR3aa: CASTRTDRVSNQPQHF
CDR3nt: TGTGCCAGTACCCGAACCGACAGGGTTAGCAATCAGCCCCAGCATTTT

d_gene: .
j_gene: TRBJ1-4
abundance: .
v_gene: TRBV6-2/TRBV6-3
CDR3aa: CASSYSAGYTANEKLFF
CDR3nt: TGTGCCAGCAGTTACAGCGCAGGGTATACGGCTAATGAAAAACTGTTTTTT

d_gene: .
j_gene: TRBJ1-1
abundance: .
v_gene: TRBV19
CDR3aa: CASSIISRAEAFF
CDR3nt: TGTGCCAGTAGTATTATTAGTCGGGCTGAAGCTTTCTTT

d_gene: .
j_gene: TRBJ2-7
abundance: .
v_gene: TRBV11-2
CDR3aa: CASSLVGNRQDPYEQYF
CDR3nt: TGTGCCAGCAGCTTAGTCGGAAATAGACAGGACCCCTACGAGCAGTACTTC

d_gene: .
j_gene: TRBJ1-4
abundance: .
v_gene: TRBV5-4
CDR3aa: CASSRRGGRGNEKLFF
CDR3nt: TGTGCCAGCAGCCGTCGAGGGGGTCGAGGTAATGAAAAACTGTTTTTT

d_gene: TRBD2
j_gene: TRBJ2-5
abundance: few
v_gene: TRBV6-2/TRBV6-3
CDR3aa: CAGSLGLARIETQYF
CDR3nt: TGTGCCGGAAGTTTAGGACTAGCTCGGATAGAGACCCAGTACTTC

d_gene: .
j_gene: TRBJ1-2
abundance: once
v_gene: TRBV2
CDR3aa: CANIFRSNYGYTF
CDR3nt: TGTGCCAACATTTTTCGATCCAACTATGGCTACACCTTC